This TCR beta chain was captured in a study of cytomegalovirus exposure and HLA in healthy donors. In the study overall: The Caucasian-associated ancestry cluster held 80% to 90% of approximately 400 genotyped donors.

Study-wide points: HLA-A and HLA-B allele assignments for most subjects were reportedly predicted accurately using TCR beta sequences. The productive fraction for most TCR beta V segments was about 87% or about 30% in an earlier analysis. Later genetic work tied a missense DCLRE1C variant to beta-chain V and J trimming.

A multiplex PCR was run with 60 Vbeta primers and 13 Jbeta primers. Measured with immunoSEQ multiplex PCR; TCRdb has only the in-frame clones, and not every one. The sample carries approximately 72,000 clones, roughly 79% recorded once. Remarks on this clone: Its antigen is not known.

The CDR3 is 15 amino acids. The V end was cut by 5 bases, the J end by 5 bases, with 16 bases between. Per the germline V gene, CDR1 is KGHSH and CDR2 is LQKENI. This TCR derives from a male donor in good health and CMV-seropositive. Sequencing was performed on PBMCs. This rearrangement joins TRBV18 to TRBJ2-1; possibly TRBD2 for D (6 bases). The CDR3 sequence: CASSSRGTFDNEQFF. For the CDR3, the DNA is TGTGCCAGCTCATCCCGCGGGACTTTTGACAATGAGCAGTTCTTC.